This record looks at one T cell receptor (beta chain) sequence and its context. Its cognate antigen is unknown. The PCR made use of 60 Vbeta and 13 Jbeta primers. In the authors' methods: Later work found 74 million or so unique TCR beta chains, with roughly 11 million shared. This table comes from immunoSEQ multiplex PCR, and its TCRdb copy is limited to in-frame clones, with some not included. V and J calls and clone size are as listed in that table; D and trimming were resolved from the DNA. The profile shows about 160,000 clones, 75% to 85% of them singletons. While unrecorded immune exposures were likely, the donors were nominally healthy when sampled. The record originates from a study of cytomegalovirus exposure and HLA in healthy donors. Study results and caveats: Reports described diagnosis of cytomegalovirus status by the classifier as highly specific and sensitive.

Trimming cost V 3 bases and J 8 bases; bases outside gene matches: 9. Germline V gene data show CDR1 as SGHTA and CDR2 as FQGNSA. The CDR3 is made up of 15 amino acids. This chain uses TRBV7-2 with TRBJ2-1, with 8 bases matching TRBD1. The TCR sequence derives from a man aged 50 or older in good health and CMV-seropositive. Sequencing was performed on PBMCs. CDR3 sequence: CASSFGAGGAYEQFF. In nucleotides, the CDR3 is TGTGCCAGCAGCTTCGGGGCAGGGGGCGCTTATGAGCAGTTCTTC.